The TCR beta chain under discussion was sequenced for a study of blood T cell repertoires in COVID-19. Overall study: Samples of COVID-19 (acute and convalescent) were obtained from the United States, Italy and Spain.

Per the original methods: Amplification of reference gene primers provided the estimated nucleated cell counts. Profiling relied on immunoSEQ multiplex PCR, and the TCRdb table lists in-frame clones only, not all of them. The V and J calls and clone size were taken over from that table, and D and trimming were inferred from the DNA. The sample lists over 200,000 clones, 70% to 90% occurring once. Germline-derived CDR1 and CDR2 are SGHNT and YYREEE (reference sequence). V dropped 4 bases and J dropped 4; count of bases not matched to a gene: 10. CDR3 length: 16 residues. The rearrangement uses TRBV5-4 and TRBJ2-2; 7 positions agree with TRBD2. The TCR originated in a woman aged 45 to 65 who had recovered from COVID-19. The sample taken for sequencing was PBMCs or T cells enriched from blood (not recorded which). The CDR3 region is CASSPRSSGGTGELFF. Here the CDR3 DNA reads TGTGCCAGCAGCCCAAGGTCTAGCGGCGGCACCGGGGAGCTGTTTTTT. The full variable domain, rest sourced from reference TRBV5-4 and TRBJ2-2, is ETGVTQSPTHLIKTRGQQVTLRCSSQSGHNTVSWYQQALGQGPQFIFQYYREEENGRGNFPPRFSGLQFPNYSSELNVNALELDDSALYLCASSPRSSGGTGELFFGEGSRLTVL.